This TCR beta chain was obtained from a study of blood T cells in healthy people across ages. General study points: TCR beta diversity per million T cells fell roughly linearly with age.

The authors ran a second PCR of 7 to 11 cycles using a sample-barcoded 5' primer and a J-beta primer mix. Through a template-switch adaptor with 12 random nucleotides, each cDNA molecule received a tag. From each sample, at least 3 million paired-end reads containing CDR3 were obtained. A single record per CDR3 protein comes from TCRdb applying MiXCR to the 5' RACE reads. The data show 2 million or so distinct CDR3 sequences, with about 49% seen just once and around 2.1% held by the top ten. This clonotype occurred once. Its matching antigen is unknown. CDR1 SGHVS and CDR2 FQNEAQ come from the germline V gene. There are 18 residues in the CDR3.

This chain joins TRBV7-8 and TRBJ2-4; D possibly corresponds to TRBD1 (7 bases). Near its end, the DNA agrees better with TRBJ2-5, so the J call may be wrong. The sample comprised blood. The sequence was obtained from a woman between 40 and 50 years old in good health. DNA for the CDR3: TGTGCCAGCAGCTTAGGGAGCGTTTCAGGGGGGATCCAAGAGACCCAGTACTTC. Translating it yields CASSLGSVSGGIQETQYF.